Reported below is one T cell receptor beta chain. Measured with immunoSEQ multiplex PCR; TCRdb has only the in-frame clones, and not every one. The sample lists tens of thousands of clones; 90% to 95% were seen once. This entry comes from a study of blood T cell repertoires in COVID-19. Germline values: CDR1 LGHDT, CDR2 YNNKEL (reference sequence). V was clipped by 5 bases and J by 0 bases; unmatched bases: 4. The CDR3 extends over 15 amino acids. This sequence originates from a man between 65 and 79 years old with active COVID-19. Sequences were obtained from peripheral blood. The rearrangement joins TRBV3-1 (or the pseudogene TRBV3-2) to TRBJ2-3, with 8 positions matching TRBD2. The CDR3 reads CASSFGTRSTDTQYF. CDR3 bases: TGTGCCAGCAGCTTCGGGACTAGGAGCACAGATACGCAGTATTTT.